These 32 T cell receptor beta chains originate from one sample sequenced in a study of blood T cell repertoires in COVID-19 (TCRdb year 2020). Libraries came from the immunoSEQ multiplex PCR assay. Held by TCRdb, this immuneACCESS table contains in-frame sequences only and omits some clones. Under half of the omission traces to an unresolved V gene where checked; the cause of the rest is unknown. This sample has some 220,000 clones in its table, and approximately 82% of those were observed once. The leading ten clones occupy 9.7% of the sample. Material: peripheral blood. The source of these receptors is a man over 45 with active or convalescent COVID-19.

This CDR3 is CSVESWAVETQYF. In nucleotides, the CDR3 is TGCAGCGTTGAATCTTGGGCAGTGGAGACCCAGTACTTC. The V gene is TRBV29-1, the J gene TRBJ2-5; D gene unclear. The V end was cut by 2 bases, the J end by 5 bases, with 12 bases between. Germline-derived CDR1 and CDR2 are SQVTM and ANQGSEA. CDR3 length: 13 residues. The complete variable domain, with remaining parts taken from reference TRBV29-1 and TRBJ2-5, reads SAVISQKPSRDICQRGTSLTIQCQVDSQVTMMFWYRQQPGQSLTLIATANQGSEATYESGFVIDKFPISRPNLTFSTLTVSNMSPEDSSIYLCSVESWAVETQYFGPGTRLLVL.

The chain joins TRBV5-4 to TRBJ2-5, with 7 bases that match TRBD2. After removal of 0 bases from V and 2 bases from J, the junction contained 1 base not matched to a gene. The germline CDR1 and CDR2 sequences are SGHNT and YYREEE (reference sequence). The CDR3 length is 14 residues. CDR3 DNA: TGTGCCAGCAGCTTGGGACTAGCACAAGAGACCCAGTACTTC. The encoded protein is CASSLGLAQETQYF.

V usage is TRBV27 and J usage is TRBJ2-1, with D tentatively TRBD2 (5 bases). V dropped 4 bases and J dropped 2 bases, with 9 bases sitting between them. Germline V gene sequence: CDR1 MNHEY, CDR2 SMNVEV (reference sequence). The CDR3 spans 14 residues. CDR3 nucleotide sequence: TGTGCCAGCAGTTCCAGCGGAGCCTACAATGAGCAGTTCTTC. Its protein product is CASSSSGAYNEQFF.

The chain recombines TRBV7-2 with TRBJ2-5; D gene uncertain. V was shortened by 9 bases and J by 5 bases, with 16 bases between the two germline ends. The CDR3 runs to 13 residues. Germline lookup yields CDR1 SGHTA and CDR2 FQGNSA. The CDR3: CASSAASRETQYF. The CDR3 nucleotides are TGTGCCAGTTCCGCCGCGAGCAGGGAGACCCAGTACTTC.

The chain uses TRBV6-1 and TRBJ2-1; unclear D gene. This CDR3 has 15 residues. Germline values: CDR1 MNHNS, CDR2 SASEGT. V was clipped by 1 base and J by 3 bases, with 10 bases between them. For the CDR3, the DNA is TGTGCCAGCAGTGAAGAGAACTTCGACTACAATGAGCAGTTCTTC. Translated: CASSEENFDYNEQFF.

The chain combines TRBV18 with TRBJ1-4; D is perhaps TRBD1 (5 bases). The length of the CDR3 is 14 residues. Germline CDR1 is KGHSH and CDR2 is LQKENI. Trimming shortened V by 3 bases and J by 8 bases, and 13 bases separated the two germline ends. The CDR3 DNA reads TGTGCCAGCTCACCGCGGGACGGGGAGGAAAAACTGTTTTTT. This encodes CASSPRDGEEKLFF. Full variable domain (missing parts from reference TRBV18 and TRBJ1-4): NAGVMQNPRHLVRRRGQEARLRCSPMKGHSHVYWYRQLPEEGLKFMVYLQKENIIDESGMPKERFSAEFPKEGPSILRIQQVVRGDSAAYFCASSPRDGEEKLFFGSGTQLSVL.

This rearrangement joins TRBV28 to TRBJ2-3, with TRBD2 matching 9 bases. This CDR3 has 17 residues. J lost 0 bases, V lost 4 bases, and 8 bases had no gene match. CDR1 and CDR2 (germline): MDHEN, SYDVKM. This CDR3 is CASSSPGLAPSTDTQYF. The CDR3 bases are TGTGCCAGCAGTTCCCCCGGACTAGCGCCTAGCACAGATACGCAGTATTTT.

The chain joins TRBV28 to TRBJ2-3, with D possibly matching TRBD2 (6 bases). The CDR3 is made up of 15 amino acids. Germline V gene lookup returns CDR1 MDHEN and CDR2 SYDVKM. V gave up 6 bases and J gave up 2 bases, with 15 bases separating them. The CDR3 nucleotides read TGTGCCAGCAGGCTGGAGGGACTGATCACAGATACGCAGTATTTT. Translating gives CASRLEGLITDTQYF.

The rearrangement uses TRBV4-3 and TRBJ1-5; no definite D call. Per the germline V gene, CDR1 is LGHNA and CDR2 is YSLEER. V was shortened by 1 base and J by 4 bases, with 5 bases between the two germline ends. This CDR3 comprises 13 residues. The CDR3 region is CASSQGGNQPQHF. DNA for the CDR3: TGCGCCAGCAGCCAAGGAGGGAATCAGCCCCAGCATTTT.

The chain is built from TRBV5-1 and TRBJ2-7; D gene ambiguous. V lost 5 bases and J lost 0, with 15 bases in between. Germline values: CDR1 SGHRS, CDR2 YFSETQ. The CDR3 contains 15 residues. CDR3: CASSPMGLSSYEQYF. CDR3 in DNA: TGCGCCAGCAGTCCTATGGGCCTTTCCTCCTACGAGCAGTACTTC.

In nucleotides, the CDR3 is TGTGCCAGCAGCTTTGACCTAGCGGGAGTGCAGTACTTC. This translates into CASSFDLAGVQYF. V and J are TRBV5-6 and TRBJ2-7, with TRBD2 matching over 10 bases. V gave up 2 bases and J gave up 9 bases; unmatched junction bases: 5. This CDR3 region has 13 residues. Germline V gene lookup returns CDR1 SGHDT and CDR2 YYEEEE.

This chain joins TRBV6-5 and TRBJ1-2; TRBD1 might be the D (5 bases). V was clipped by 8 bases and J by 2 bases, with 9 bases between them. The germline V gene encodes CDR1 MNHEY and CDR2 SVGAGI. The CDR3 spans 12 residues. CDR3 sequence reads: CASWQGNYGYTF. In DNA form, the CDR3 reads TGTGCCAGCTGGCAGGGAAACTATGGCTACACCTTC.

V gene TRBV9 combines with J gene TRBJ1-6; 7 nucleotides match TRBD1. J gave up 10 bases and V 0 bases, and 10 bases lay outside the gene matches. CDR1 is SGDLS and CDR2 is YYNGEE in the germline V gene. This CDR3 spans 16 amino acids. The CDR3 reads CASSVDGQDVRSPLHF. In nucleotides, the CDR3 is TGTGCCAGCAGCGTAGATGGACAGGACGTTAGGTCACCCCTCCACTTT.

This rearrangement joins TRBV19 to TRBJ1-6, with unresolved D. V shed 7 bases and J shed 0 bases, with 10 bases lying between them. CDR3 length equals 15 residues. CDR1 LNHDA and CDR2 SQIVND come from the germline V gene (reference sequence). The CDR3 reads CASTLGSSYNSPLHF. CDR3 nucleotides: TGTGCCAGTACCTTGGGCAGCTCCTATAATTCACCCCTCCACTTT.

The chain links TRBV7-2 to TRBJ1-1; D unresolved. The CDR3 runs 13 residues. V lost 3 bases to trimming and J lost 4 bases, with 9 bases between them. Germline V CDR1 and CDR2: SGHTA, FQGNSA. CDR3 region: CASSFELVTEAFF. The CDR3 coding sequence is TGTGCCAGCAGCTTCGAACTGGTCACTGAAGCTTTCTTT.

V gene TRBV6-6 combines with J gene TRBJ2-7, with D possibly being TRBD1 (6 bases). V lost 3 bases and J 4 bases, leaving 13 bases between the germline ends. Germline V gene data show CDR1 as MNHNY and CDR2 as SVGAGI (reference sequence). This CDR3 has 14 residues. CDR3 protein: CASSYSGQKYEQYF. DNA of the CDR3: TGTGCCAGCAGTTATTCCGGACAGAAGTACGAGCAGTACTTC.

The chain has TRBV4-3 and TRBJ1-1; D might be TRBD1 (6 bases). Trimming took 0 bases from V and 5 from J, leaving 13 bases between them. This CDR3 has 15 amino acids. CDR1 and CDR2 from the germline V gene are LGHNA and YSLEER. CDR3 sequence reads: CASSQERGIWTEAFF. In DNA, the CDR3 is TGCGCCAGCAGCCAAGAAAGGGGGATTTGGACTGAAGCTTTCTTT.

The gene calls are TRBV10-3 and TRBJ1-1, with a tentative D call TRBD1 (6 bases). The ends were cut back, 4 bases at V and 8 bases at J, with 14 bases in the middle. This CDR3 is 13 amino acids long. Germline lookup yields CDR1 ENHRY and CDR2 SYGVKD. The CDR3 protein is CAISANRDREAFF. CDR3 DNA sequence: TGTGCCATCAGTGCTAACAGGGATCGGGAAGCTTTCTTT.

This clone was found a few times. The chain links TRBV5-1 to TRBJ2-1; the D gene is possibly TRBD1 (5 bases). CDR1 is SGHRS, CDR2 YFSETQ, per germline. The V end was cut by 6 bases, the J end by 6 bases, with 16 bases between. CDR3 length: 14 amino acids. This CDR3 reads CASTLMLGVNEQFF. The CDR3 nucleotides are TGCGCCAGCACCCTAATGTTAGGGGTCAATGAGCAGTTCTTC.

This clone was detected once. This chain connects TRBV6-6 to TRBJ2-7; 7 bases align to TRBD1. Germline V gene sequence: CDR1 MNHNY, CDR2 SVGAGI (reference sequence). V trimming: 4 bases; J trimming: 2 bases; junction bases outside the gene matches: 5. This CDR3 contains 14 residues. Here the CDR3 reads CASSFTDRAYEQYV. The CDR3 DNA reads TGTGCCAGCAGTTTCACCGACAGGGCCTACGAGCAGTACGTC.

V and J are TRBV7-2 and TRBJ2-2, with 7 bases fitting TRBD2. CDR1 and CDR2 from the germline V gene are SGHTA and FQGNSA. The CDR3 runs 12 residues. V lost 11 bases, J lost 6 bases, and 6 bases stayed unmatched. CDR3 in DNA: TGTGCCGCCGGGGGGAATTCCGGGGAGCTGTTTTTT. Protein: CAAGGNSGELFF.

This sequence joins TRBV5-1 and TRBJ1-3; 7 nucleotides align to TRBD1. Germline V gene lookup returns CDR1 SGHRS and CDR2 YFSETQ. This CDR3 contains 15 residues. V lost 4 bases to trimming and J lost 4 bases; unmatched junction nucleotides: 8. CDR3 sequence: CASSPRQGTGNTIYF. The DNA of the CDR3 is TGCGCCAGCAGCCCAAGACAGGGTACAGGAAACACCATATATTTT.

This chain joins TRBV5-6 and TRBJ1-1, with D possibly matching TRBD1 (6 bases). CDR1 and CDR2 (germline): SGHDT, YYEEEE. V lost 0 bases, J lost 8 bases, and 11 bases lay in between. This CDR3 has 13 residues. CDR3 in amino acids: CASSLGLDREAFF. CDR3 DNA: TGTGCCAGCAGCTTGGGGTTAGACAGGGAAGCTTTCTTT.

The chain has TRBV5-1 and TRBJ2-2; TRBD2 matches 9 bases. Germline V gene lookup returns CDR1 SGHRS and CDR2 YFSETQ. J lost 7 bases, V lost 1 base, and 11 bases had no gene match. The CDR3 has 17 residues. Here the CDR3 DNA reads TGCGCCAGCAGCTTGATGGCTAGCGGGGACGTGGGCGGGGAGCTGTTTTTT. The encoded protein is CASSLMASGDVGGELFF.

The chain recombines TRBV5-6 with TRBJ2-7; TRBD2 matches at 11 bases. The CDR3 has 16 residues. Per the germline V gene, CDR1 is SGHDT and CDR2 is YYEEEE. Trimming removed 4 bases from V and 4 bases from J; junction bases left unmatched: 10. Here the CDR3 reads CASSEKIAGGRYEQYV. The CDR3, as DNA: TGTGCCAGCAGCGAAAAAATAGCGGGGGGGCGGTACGAGCAGTACGTC.

The rearrangement links TRBV5-6 to TRBJ2-1; D gene uncertain. The CDR3 loop spans 11 amino acids. The V gene lost 4 bases and the J gene lost 5 bases, with 4 bases spanning the gap. Per the germline V gene, CDR1 is SGHDT and CDR2 is YYEEEE. In nucleotides, the CDR3 is TGTGCCAGCAGCGGGCACAATGAGCAGTTCTTC. Protein: CASSGHNEQFF.

The sample holds one count of this clone. The chain combines TRBV19 with TRBJ1-6, with D tentatively TRBD1 (6 bases). Trimming left V 1 base short and J 9 bases short, with 16 bases between. The CDR3 contains 16 residues. Germline loops: CDR1 LNHDA, CDR2 SQIVND (reference sequence). Here the CDR3 reads CASSIAPGRGGSPLHF. CDR3 sequence (DNA): TGTGCCAGTAGTATAGCCCCGGGACGAGGGGGTTCACCCCTCCACTTT.

With regard to this clone: This sample also contains other DNA sequences that code for the same CDR3. The chain employs TRBV5-1 and TRBJ1-2; D is unclear. The germline V gene has CDR1 SGHRS and CDR2 YFSETQ. The CDR3 is 13 residues long. Trimming took off 2 bases at V and 1 base at J, with 6 bases between the two ends. The CDR3 coding sequence is TGCGCCAGCAGCTTAGTCAGTAACTATGGCTACACCTTC. Encoded protein: CASSLVSNYGYTF. Together with reference TRBV5-1 and TRBJ1-2, the CDR3 gives the full variable domain: KAGVTQTPRYLIKTRGQQVTLSCSPISGHRSVSWYQQTPGQGLQFLFEYFSETQRNKGNFPGRFSGRQFSNSRSEMNVSTLELGDSALYLCASSLVSNYGYTFGSGTRLTVV.

This clone has just a few counts. CDR3 bases: TGTGCCAGCAGCTTAGCTCTAGCCCACTATGGCTACACCTTC. Protein: CASSLALAHYGYTF. The V call is TRBV7-2, the J call TRBJ1-2; D unresolved. CDR3 length equals 14 residues. V was trimmed by 0 bases and J by 3 bases, leaving 8 bases between them. The germline V gene has CDR1 SGHTA and CDR2 FQGNSA.

The chain couples TRBV27 to TRBJ2-1, with 11 bases lining up with TRBD2. Germline V gene sequence: CDR1 MNHEY, CDR2 SMNVEV (reference sequence). CDR3 length: 16 residues. Losses at the gene ends were 4 bases for V and 4 bases for J; bases not matched to a gene: 6. For the CDR3, the DNA is TGTGCCAGCAGTTCGACCGGGACTAGCGGATACAATGAGCAGTTCTTC. The encoded protein is CASSSTGTSGYNEQFF.

The V gene is TRBV10-1, the J gene TRBJ2-1; D is possibly TRBD2 (6 bases). Germline V lookup: CDR1 WNHNN, CDR2 SYGVQD (reference sequence). The CDR3 has 14 amino acids. Trimming shortened V by 6 bases and J by 0 bases, and 9 bases separated the two germline ends. The CDR3, as DNA: TGCGCCAGCAGCCAGGGAGGCTCCTACAATGAGCAGTTCTTC. Protein sequence: CASSQGGSYNEQFF.

This clone was counted a single time. The chain joins TRBV5-1 to TRBJ1-3; D possibly corresponds to TRBD1 (6 bases). The CDR3 totals 17 residues. Trimming removed 4 bases from V and 0 bases from J, with 17 bases in between. Germline lookup yields CDR1 SGHRS and CDR2 YFSETQ. CDR3 region: CASSPKGGGNSGNTIYF. Here the CDR3 DNA reads TGCGCCAGCAGCCCCAAAGGTGGGGGCAACTCTGGAAACACCATATATTTT.